Listed below are T cell receptor beta chains from one sample, sequenced in a study of blood T cell repertoires in COVID-19. Sequencing used immunoSEQ multiplex PCR; TCRdb keeps in-frame clones, though not all of them. The sample includes hundreds of thousands of clones, 85% of them seen just once. Material: PBMCs or T cells enriched from blood (not recorded which). The receptors were gathered from a woman aged 45-65 years who had recovered from COVID-19. Both conserved end residues are part of each CDR3. D genes are given only for firm matches. Where a row states a size, it is once, few, many or the class of an expanded clone; other rows omit it.

NA,NA,TRBJ1-1,TRBV6-2/TRBV6-3,TGTGCCAGCAGCCCCGGAGACACTGAAGCTTTCTTT,CASSPGDTEAFF
once,TRBD1,TRBJ1-2,TRBV10-3,TGTGCCACCGGACAGGGGGACTGGGGCTACACCTTC,CATGQGDWGYTF
NA,NA,TRBJ2-2,TRBV21-1,TGTGCCAGCAGCAAAGGCGTCGCGAACACCGGGGAGCTGTTTTTT,CASSKGVANTGELFF
NA,NA,TRBJ1-3,TRBV6-6,TGTGCCAGCATTCCCCGCGCCTCTGGAAACACCATATATTTT,CASIPRASGNTIYF
once,NA,TRBJ2-7,TRBV7-8,TGTGCCAGCAGCCCGACCGGGGGCGAGCAGTACTTC,CASSPTGGEQYF
NA,TRBD1,TRBJ2-4,TRBV27,TGTGCCAGCAGTGTACTACAGGGGGCCGGAACGGACATTCAGTACTTC,CASSVLQGAGTDIQYF
once,TRBD2,TRBJ2-3,TRBV5-1,TGCGCCCGCAGCCAGGGGGCTAGCGGGGGGACTCCATACGCGGGGTATTTT,CARSQGASGGTPYAGYF
NA,TRBD1,TRBJ1-2,TRBV19,TGTGCCAGTAGTATTGAGAGGGGGCGTGGCGGCTACACCTTC,CASSIERGRGGYTF
NA,NA,TRBJ2-2,TRBV9,TGTGCCAGCAGCGTAGCTCCAGGCGGGATGTTTCTAGGCGGGGAGCTGTTTTTT,CASSVAPGGMFLGGELFF
NA,NA,TRBJ1-1,TRBV5-8,TGTGCCAGCAGCCCCATGGGTGGGACATTGAACACTGAAGCTTTCTTT,CASSPMGGTLNTEAFF
NA,NA,TRBJ2-5,TRBV2,TGTGCCAGCAGAGCAGGGGTGGGGGAGACCCAGTACTTC,CASRAGVGETQYF
NA,NA,TRBJ2-7,TRBV10-2,TGCGCCAGCAGAGATAAAGGGGGACCTTACTACGAGCAGTACTTC,CASRDKGGPYYEQYF
NA,NA,TRBJ1-5,TRBV6-2/TRBV6-3,TGTGCCAGCAGTTACTCGAAACGGGGCAATCAGCCCCAGCATTTT,CASSYSKRGNQPQHF
NA,TRBD1,TRBJ1-5,TRBV15,TGTGCCACCAGCAGAGATCGGGCGAAACCGGGACAGGGGAATCAGCCCCAGCATTTT,CATSRDRAKPGQGNQPQHF
NA,NA,TRBJ2-7,TRBV20-1,TGCAGTGCTAGTTCCGGGACATCAACCTACGAGCAGTACTTC,CSASSGTSTYEQYF
NA,NA,TRBJ2-2,TRBV3-1/TRBV3-2,TGTGCCAGCAGCCTTACCAGGACCGGGGAGCTGTTTTTT,CASSLTRTGELFF
NA,NA,TRBJ1-6,TRBV10-2,TGCGCCACACGGGGAGGGGATAATTCACCCCTCCACTTT,CATRGGDNSPLHF
NA,NA,TRBJ1-3,TRBV2,TGTGCCACGTGGGACTTTTTGGGAAACACCATATATTTT,CATWDFLGNTIYF
NA,NA,TRBJ1-2,TRBV4-3,TGCGCCAGCAGCCAAGACGGCAGGTGGAACTATGGCTACACCTTC,CASSQDGRWNYGYTF
NA,TRBD1,TRBJ1-1,TRBV10-2,TGCGCCAGTTTACCTACAGGGGGGAGCACTGAAGCTTTCTTT,CASLPTGGSTEAFF
NA,NA,TRBJ1-5,TRBV10-3,TGTGCCATCAGTGACATAGATGGGGGGCAGCCCCAGCATTTT,CAISDIDGGQPQHF
NA,TRBD2,TRBJ2-7,TRBV27,TGTGCCAGCAGCTGGGCGGGGGGGAGTTCCTACGAGCAGTACTTC,CASSWAGGSSYEQYF
NA,NA,TRBJ1-4,TRBV19,TGTGCCAGTAGTATCATCGACAGGTGGAAAAAACTGTTTTTT,CASSIIDRWKKLFF
NA,NA,TRBJ2-7,TRBV4-2,TGTGCCAGCAGCCGAGAGCAGGGATCCTACGAGCAGTACTTC,CASSREQGSYEQYF
NA,TRBD1,TRBJ1-2,TRBV24-1,TGTGCCACCAGTGACTGGGACAGGGTGAGGGGCTACACCTTC,CATSDWDRVRGYTF
NA,NA,TRBJ1-5,TRBV15,TGTGCCACCAGCAGAGGAGGGAATTCGGGCAATCAGCCCCAGCATTTT,CATSRGGNSGNQPQHF